This record covers a single T cell receptor (beta chain). The antigen remains undetermined. The data were taken from a study of cytomegalovirus exposure and HLA in healthy donors. General observations from the study: Association of approximately 18,000 TCR beta sequences with HLA alleles was found at 0.05 false discovery rate in a later analysis. Among immune exposure information, only CMV serostatus was available.

The germline gives CDR1 SGHRS, CDR2 YFSETQ. With V trimmed by 5 bases and J by 3 bases, 5 bases remained unmatched. This CDR3 has 14 amino acids. Researchers ran the PCR with 60 Vbeta and 13 Jbeta primers. Measured with immunoSEQ multiplex PCR; TCRdb has only the in-frame clones, and not every one. The table includes some 180,000 clones, 80% detected once. The sample taken for sequencing was PBMCs. This sequence joins TRBV5-1 and TRBJ2-3; 8 nucleotides align to TRBD2. The clonotype was recovered from a girl aged 10 to 17 in good health and CMV-seropositive. In DNA, the CDR3 is TGCGCCAGCAGGGCGGGGGGTCATACAGATACGCAGTATTTT. Translation: CASRAGGHTDTQYF. Full variable domain (outside the CDR3, taken from reference TRBV5-1 and TRBJ2-3): KAGVTQTPRYLIKTRGQQVTLSCSPISGHRSVSWYQQTPGQGLQFLFEYFSETQRNKGNFPGRFSGRQFSNSRSEMNVSTLELGDSALYLCASRAGGHTDTQYFGPGTRLTVL.